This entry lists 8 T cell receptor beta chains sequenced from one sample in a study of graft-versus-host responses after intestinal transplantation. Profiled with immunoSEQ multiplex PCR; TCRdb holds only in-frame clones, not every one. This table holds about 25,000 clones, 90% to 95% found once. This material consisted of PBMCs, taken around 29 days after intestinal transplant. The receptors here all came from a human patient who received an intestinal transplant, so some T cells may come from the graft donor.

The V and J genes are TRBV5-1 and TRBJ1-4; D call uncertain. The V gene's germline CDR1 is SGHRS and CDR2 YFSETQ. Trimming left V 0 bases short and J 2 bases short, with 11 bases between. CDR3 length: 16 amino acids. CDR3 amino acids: CASSLVQRTTNEKLFF. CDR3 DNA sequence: TGCGCCAGCAGCTTGGTCCAGCGAACTACTAATGAAAAACTGTTTTTT.

The CDR3 here is CASSSMGLAGDGDEQFF. DNA of the CDR3: TGTGCCAGCAGCTCCATGGGCCTAGCGGGAGACGGAGATGAGCAGTTCTTC. This chain joins TRBV7-9 and TRBJ2-1, with 10 bases that match TRBD2. Trimming cost V 4 bases and J 8 bases; bases outside gene matches: 14. Germline values: CDR1 SEHNR, CDR2 FQNEAQ (reference sequence). The CDR3 totals 17 residues.

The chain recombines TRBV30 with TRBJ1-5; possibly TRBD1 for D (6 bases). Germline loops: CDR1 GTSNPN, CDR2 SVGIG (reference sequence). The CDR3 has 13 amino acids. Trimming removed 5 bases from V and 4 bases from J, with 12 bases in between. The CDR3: CAWGSDRNQPQHF. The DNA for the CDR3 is TGTGCCTGGGGATCAGACAGGAATCAGCCCCAGCATTTT.

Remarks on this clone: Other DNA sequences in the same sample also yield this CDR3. The CDR3 DNA sequence: TGTGCCAGTAGTATCCAAGAGACCCAGTACTTC. This sequence encodes CASSIQETQYF. The rearrangement links TRBV19 to TRBJ2-5; D unclear. There are 11 residues in the CDR3. Germline V gene sequence: CDR1 LNHDA, CDR2 SQIVND (reference sequence). The V end was cut by 3 bases, the J end by 1 base, with 0 bases between. The entire variable domain, with the rest obtained from reference TRBV19 and TRBJ2-5, is as follows: DGGITQSPKYLFRKEGQNVTLSCEQNLNHDAMYWYRQDPGQGLRLIYYSQIVNDFQKGDIAEGYSVSREKKESFPLTVTSAQKNPTAFYLCASSIQETQYFGPGTRLLVL.

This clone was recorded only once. CDR3 DNA sequence: TGTGCCAGCAGTGAAATGGCGGACGCCGGGGAGCTGTTTTTT. Its translation: CASSEMADAGELFF. The gene calls are TRBV6-1 and TRBJ2-2; D is unclear. Trimming left V 2 bases short and J 6 bases short, with 10 bases between. The germline CDR1 and CDR2 sequences are MNHNS and SASEGT. The CDR3 has 14 amino acids.

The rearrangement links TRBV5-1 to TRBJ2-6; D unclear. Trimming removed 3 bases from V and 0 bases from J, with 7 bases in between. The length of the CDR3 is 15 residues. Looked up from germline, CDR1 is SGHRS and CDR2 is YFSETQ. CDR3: CASSSKASGANVLTF. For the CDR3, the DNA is TGCGCCAGCAGCTCCAAGGCCTCTGGGGCCAACGTCCTGACTTTC. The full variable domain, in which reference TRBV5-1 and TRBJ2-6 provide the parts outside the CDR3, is KAGVTQTPRYLIKTRGQQVTLSCSPISGHRSVSWYQQTPGQGLQFLFEYFSETQRNKGNFPGRFSGRQFSNSRSEMNVSTLELGDSALYLCASSSKASGANVLTFGAGSRLTVL.

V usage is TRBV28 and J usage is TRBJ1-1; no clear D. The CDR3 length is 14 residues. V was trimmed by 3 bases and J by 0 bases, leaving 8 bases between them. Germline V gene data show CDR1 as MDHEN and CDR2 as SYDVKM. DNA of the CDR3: TGTGCCAGCAGTTTTGGAGCCGTGAACACTGAAGCTTTCTTT. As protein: CASSFGAVNTEAFF.

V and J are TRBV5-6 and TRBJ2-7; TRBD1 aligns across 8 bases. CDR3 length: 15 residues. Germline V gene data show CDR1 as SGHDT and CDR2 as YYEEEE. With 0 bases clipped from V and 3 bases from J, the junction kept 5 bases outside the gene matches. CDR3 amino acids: CASSLAPGQDYEQYF. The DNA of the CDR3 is TGTGCCAGCAGCTTGGCGCCGGGACAGGACTACGAGCAGTACTTC.